This TCR beta chain is drawn from a study of blood T cell repertoires in COVID-19. Study-wide context: COVID-19 samples collected from the United States, Italy and Spain covered acute and convalescent phases. PBMCs, B-cell-depleted T cells, or T cells provided the cDNA or gDNA that made up the material.

V lost 3 bases, J lost 0 bases, and 11 bases lay in between. Germline CDR1 SGHRS, CDR2 YFSETQ. The CDR3 is 15 residues long. How the authors handled the data: Researchers report that nucleated cell counts were estimated from reference gene primer amplification. Clones were read by immunoSEQ multiplex PCR, and TCRdb kept only the in-frame ones, dropping some. V and J calls and clone size are as listed in that table; D and trimming were resolved from the DNA. The table lists some 220,000 clones, more than 70% of them singletons. This clone was recorded at least ten times. Sequencing was carried out using peripheral blood. The clonotype comes from a human donor in a cohort sampled during active COVID-19. The chain couples TRBV5-1 to TRBJ2-3, with TRBD1 as a possible D gene (6 bases). CDR3 bases: TGCGCCAGCAGCTCCGACAGGAGGAGCACAGATACGCAGTATTTT. This translates into CASSSDRRSTDTQYF. Using reference TRBV5-1 and TRBJ2-3 for the parts outside the CDR3, the full variable domain is KAGVTQTPRYLIKTRGQQVTLSCSPISGHRSVSWYQQTPGQGLQFLFEYFSETQRNKGNFPGRFSGRQFSNSRSEMNVSTLELGDSALYLCASSSDRRSTDTQYFGPGTRLTVL.